This T cell receptor beta chain was sequenced during a study of blood T cell repertoires in COVID-19. Study at large: COVID-19 samples collected from the United States, Italy and Spain covered acute and convalescent phases.

Participant ages covered roughly 18 to 90 years across 25 or so US areas. Cohort allocation depended upon clinical history that participants reported. Original processing notes: Nucleated cell counts were estimated from reference gene primer amplification. Using immunoSEQ multiplex PCR, the repertoire was profiled, and TCRdb retains in-frame clones only, with some absent. D and trimming were read from the DNA, whereas the V and J calls and clone size are those reported in that table. The sample has some 200,000 clones, about 84% seen once; the top ten hold approximately 7.4%. This clone occurred once. The germline V gene encodes CDR1 SEHNR and CDR2 FQNEAQ (reference sequence). J was trimmed by 6 bases and V by 0 bases; bases with no gene match: 5. The CDR3 length is 15 residues.

The gene calls are TRBV7-9 and TRBJ1-1; TRBD1 agrees at 9 bases. The receptor was derived from a woman aged 40 to 50 with acute COVID-19. Input material: PBMCs or T cells enriched from blood (not recorded which). The CDR3 DNA follows: TGTGCCAGCAGCTTAGCGGGACAGGGAAACTCTGAAGCTTTCTTT. Translating gives CASSLAGQGNSEAFF. The variable domain in full, completed from reference TRBV7-9 and TRBJ1-1, reads DTGVSQNPRHKITKRGQNVTFRCDPISEHNRLYWYRQTLGQGPEFLTYFQNEAQLEKSRLLSDRFSAERPKGSFSTLEIQRTEQGDSAMYLCASSLAGQGNSEAFFGQGTRLTVV.